A single sample is the source of the 7 T cell receptor beta chains below, sequenced in a study of blood T cell repertoires in COVID-19 (dated by TCRdb to 2018 to 2021). Receptor amplification or capture employed the immunoSEQ multiplex PCR assay. Here the immuneACCESS table is served through TCRdb, limited to in-frame sequences with V and J called. Missing clones are a known gap in these copies; in checked studies unresolved V genes cover under half, and the rest lacks a known reason. This sample is represented by under 400,000 clones; about 88% of them were singletons. 1% of the sample is taken by the ten largest. Sequencing input: PBMCs or T cells enriched from blood (not recorded which). The receptors were sampled from a woman in her twenties or thirties who had been exposed to COVID-19.

In this sample, this clone turned up once. Sequence at one end of the junction differs from germline and may be a read error. The V and J genes are TRBV19 and TRBJ1-1; D unclear. CDR1 and CDR2 from the germline V gene are LNHDA and SQIVND (reference sequence). CDR3 size: 11 residues. The CDR3 coding sequence is TGTGCCAGTAGTCGTCGCAATACATCTCTCTTT. Protein: CASSRRNTSLF.

The chain carries TRBV27 and TRBJ2-7; 12 bases align to TRBD2. Looked up from germline, CDR1 is MNHEY and CDR2 is SMNVEV (reference sequence). V was clipped by 5 bases and J by 7 bases; unmatched bases: 3. The CDR3 contains 13 residues. Here the CDR3 reads CASSQTSGREQYF. As DNA, the CDR3 is TGTGCCAGCAGTCAGACTAGCGGGAGAGAGCAGTACTTC.

The genes are TRBV5-4 and TRBJ2-1; TRBD2 agrees at 11 bases. Looked up from germline, CDR1 is SGHNT and CDR2 is YYREEE (reference sequence). Losses at the gene ends were 1 base for V and 7 bases for J; bases not matched to a gene: 10. The CDR3 runs to 17 residues. CDR3 DNA sequence: TGTGCCAGCAGCTTGAAGGGACTAGCGGCCGGGGGGAATGAGCAGTTCTTC. This sequence encodes CASSLKGLAAGGNEQFF.

The sample holds one count of this clone. V usage is TRBV10-3 and J usage is TRBJ2-7, with TRBD2 as a possible D gene (5 bases). Trimming removed 3 bases from V and 5 bases from J, with 29 bases in between. There are 19 residues in the CDR3. Germline values: CDR1 ENHRY, CDR2 SYGVKD. The CDR3 nucleotides read TGTGCCATCAGTGACCCGAGGGCTGGTTTCTGGACTTCCAGCGACGAGCAGTACTTC. Its translation: CAISDPRAGFWTSSDEQYF.

This chain connects TRBV10-3 to TRBJ1-6; TRBD1 aligns across 9 bases. The CDR3 consists of 14 residues. Germline V CDR1 and CDR2: ENHRY, SYGVKD. The J segment lost 7 bases and the V segment lost 7 bases, leaving 5 bases of the junction unmatched. The CDR3 loop reads CAITRDRDNSPLHF. The CDR3 DNA reads TGTGCCATCACCCGGGACAGGGACAATTCACCCCTCCACTTT.

The chain uses TRBV7-3 and TRBJ1-1; D is uncertain. Germline values: CDR1 SGHTA, CDR2 FQGTGA. CDR3 length equals 16 residues. V was cut by 4 bases and J by 0 bases, with 15 bases left in between. CDR3 coding DNA: TGTGCCAGCAGCTCTCGACCGCAGGCCCTGAACACTGAAGCTTTCTTT. The encoded protein is CASSSRPQALNTEAFF.

J is TRBJ2-7 and V is TRBV9; 12 nucleotides line up with TRBD2. J gave up 3 bases and V 0 bases, and 4 bases lay outside the gene matches. Looked up from germline, CDR1 is SGDLS and CDR2 is YYNGEE. The CDR3 runs to 16 residues. CDR3 nucleotides: TGTGCCAGCAGCGTAGCCGGGACTAGCGGGCTCTACGAGCAGTACTTC. Translation: CASSVAGTSGLYEQYF.